Sequencing of this TCR beta chain was carried out in a study of molecular identifiers for immune sequencing clone quantification (dated by TCRdb to 2016 to 2019). Some background on the complete study: For a replicate experiment, RNA from roughly 20,000 or 100,000 naive CD8 T cells was divided into five aliquots, and four of the five aliquots were sequenced. The study was a methods study using CD8 T cells to benchmark molecular-identifier clustering-based TCR repertoire sequencing (MIDCIRS) and TCR RNA copy counting.

Overall study outcomes, separate from this receptor: In CMV-specific effector cells, over 99% of molecules were held by clones above 20 RNA copies, whereas under 1% of molecules were held by such clones in naive cells. Modeling gave roughly 2.9 recovered TCR RNA copies per cell versus around 9.9 by digital PCR, implying roughly 30% capture efficiency. Highly expanded clone sizes could be underestimated if identical TCR molecules share a barcode. Spiked-in Jurkat TCR RNA equivalent to a single cell was reported to be detectable even among approximately 1 million naive CD8 T cells. Spiked-in Jurkat TCR RNA (roughly 10 copies' worth), which is not part of the donor repertoire, was contained in the naive libraries. When barcode sub-clustering was omitted, TCR diversity was inflated by chimeric consensus sequences, with chimeras reaching as high as 47%.

Library method: PCR. The sequencer listed for this sample is Illumina HiSeq 4000. Bulk TCR libraries were made following a previously described method, with the TCR primers given in Table S5. Purification of total RNA was performed with the Qiagen AllPrep DNA/RNA kit. Before analysis, reads from multiple sequencing runs of the same library were pooled. The paper's processing steps were these. Reads were retained only if an exact TCR constant sequence was present, and the retained reads were trimmed to 150 nt and grouped according to their 12-nt molecular barcodes. Reads within each barcode group were sub-clustered using a 15% Levenshtein threshold, and quality-weighted consensus sequences were constructed for each RNA molecule. Non-functional sequences were removed, as were lower-count sequences one edit away from another. Based on fitting two negative binomial distributions, any barcode sub-cluster with under 20% of the maximum read count was discarded. TCRdb ran its own pipeline on the public reads, namely fastp trimming at Q25 and MiXCR clone calling, and kept in-frame beta chains. All rows with the same CDR3 protein become a single entry with the most common DNA and genes. TCRdb's processing, not the study's, gives the V and J calls here. Present in this sample are approximately 54,000 distinct CDR3 sequences, about 25% of which were seen just once. The top ten constitute under 2% of the sample.

Libraries of naive CD8 T cells were built from anywhere between roughly 17,000 and 1,000,000 sorted cells, with 10%, 30% or 50% of the purified RNA used. On a BD FACSAria II, naive CD8 T cells were FACS-sorted as CD8+CD4-CCR7+CD45RA+ and collected into RLT Plus buffer. To test detection sensitivity, Jurkat RNA equivalent to more than 8 TCR copies was spiked into samples of about 20,000-1,100,000 naive CD8 T cells. CD8 T cells were enriched with RosetteSep CD8+ T Cell Enrichment Cocktail and Ficoll-Paque, followed by ACK red cell lysis. The CDR3 covers 14 residues, taking in both the cysteine and the phenylalanine. The kept DNA is CDR3 alone, 42 bases in frame from the first base. CDR1 and CDR2, per the germline V gene, are MGHRA and YSYEKL. V loses 8 bases, J loses 3 bases, and the germline ends lie 16 bases apart. This clonotype appeared many times. Its antigen remains undetermined. Per-base qualities were not stored, and no clone one base away is much larger.

This receptor was identified in a human donor in good health. Some libraries in this study had Jurkat cell RNA spiked in. The V and J genes are TRBV4-1 and TRBJ2-5, with the D segment possibly TRBD1 or TRBD2, each aligning over 5 bases. The specimen was naive CD8+ T cells from blood, with Jurkat cell RNA spiked in. Sample cell subset or site, as interpreted from the label and publication: FACS-sorted CD8+CD4-CCR7+CD45RA+ naive T cells. The CDR3 protein is CASLIGADKETQYF. The sequenced DNA is TGCGCCAGCCTTATCGGGGCCGATAAAGAGACCCAGTACTTC.